This is a list of T cell receptor beta chains from one sample in a study of spatial heterogeneity in lung cancer. TCRdb reprocessed the 5' RACE reads with MiXCR, giving one entry per CDR3 protein. The repertoire holds under 100,000 distinct CDR3 sequences, with roughly 10% as singletons. Sample: PBMCs, taken at surgery. Receptors were obtained from a male donor with early-stage non-small cell lung cancer. CDR3s include the opening cysteine and the closing phenylalanine or tryptophan. The order of the fields is J gene, V gene, clone size, D gene, CDR3 DNA, CDR3 protein. The D gene is left open where the match is weak. Only some rows state a clone size, as once, few, many or a class for expanded clones.

TRBJ2-1	TRBV5-1	.	TRBD1	TGCGCCAGCAGCCCCAGACAGGGATCATCCTACAATGAGCAGTTCTTC	CASSPRQGSSYNEQFF
TRBJ1-1	TRBV3-1	many	.	TGTGCCAGCAGCCCGGGACGGTTCATGAACACTGAAGCTTTCTTT	CASSPGRFMNTEAFF
TRBJ2-7	TRBV5-1	many	.	TGCGCCAGCAGCTTGACCCTAGCGACGAGCTCCTACGAGCAGTACTTC	CASSLTLATSSYEQYF
TRBJ2-1	TRBV7-9	few	TRBD2	TGTGCCAGCAGCTTAGTTCTCACTAGCGGGTACATCTACAATGAGCAGTTCTTC	CASSLVLTSGYIYNEQFF
TRBJ2-1	TRBV5-1	.	.	TGCGCCAGCACCCCATCAGGGGGGTCCTACAATGAGCAGTTCTTC	CASTPSGGSYNEQFF
TRBJ2-7	TRBV7-3	many	.	TGTGCCAGCAGCTCCCTAACTAGGAACGAGCAGTACTTC	CASSSLTRNEQYF
TRBJ1-2	TRBV29-1	many	TRBD1	TGCAGCGCCTCGGCCGAGGGGGCGGGCTATGGCTACACCTTC	CSASAEGAGYGYTF
TRBJ2-7	TRBV3-1	many	.	TGTGCCAGCAGCCGAATCCGGGACTCCCCTCTCCACGAGCAGTACTTC	CASSRIRDSPLHEQYF
TRBJ1-1	TRBV30	few	.	TGTGCCTGGAGTGTTTCCGAGAACACTGAAGCTTTCTTT	CAWSVSENTEAFF
TRBJ1-5	TRBV12-3/TRBV12-4	many	.	TGTGCCAGCAGTTTTGCACAGGGCAGCAATCAGCCCCAGCATTTT	CASSFAQGSNQPQHF
TRBJ2-3	TRBV5-1	.	TRBD2	TGCGCCAGCAGCTTCGGGCTAGCGGGGGACACAGATACGCAGTATTTT	CASSFGLAGDTDTQYF
TRBJ2-3	TRBV4-3	many	.	TGCGCCAGCAGCCAAGATGTCAGGGGGGGTTGGCGAGCAGATACGCAGTATTTT	CASSQDVRGGWRADTQYF
TRBJ2-1	TRBV5-1	few	TRBD1	TGCGCCAGCAGCTTGCAGGGGGCAGTTTCCTACAATGAGCAGTTCTTC	CASSLQGAVSYNEQFF
TRBJ2-7	TRBV29-1	many	.	TGCAGCGTTGAAGAGAGGGGAAGCTCCTACGAGCAGTACTTC	CSVEERGSSYEQYF
TRBJ2-7	TRBV20-1	.	TRBD2	TGCAGTGCTAGAGGGGCTAGCGGGGCATACGAGCAGTACTTC	CSARGASGAYEQYF
TRBJ2-1	TRBV20-1	few	.	TGCAGTGCTAGGGTGACGGGGAGATTCCACAATGAGCAGTTCTTC	CSARVTGRFHNEQFF
TRBJ2-1	TRBV29-1	many	.	TGCAGCGTTGAAACGGGGGACAGCGCCTCCTACAATGAGCAGTTCTTC	CSVETGDSASYNEQFF
TRBJ2-3	TRBV6-5	few	.	TGTGCCAGCAGGCCACCTAGCGTTAGCACAGATACGCAGTATTTT	CASRPPSVSTDTQYF
TRBJ2-7	TRBV12-3/TRBV12-4	many	.	TGTGCCAGCAGCCTAACGGTCGGGGCCGATTTGGAGCAGTACTTC	CASSLTVGADLEQYF
TRBJ1-2	TRBV6-5	many	TRBD1	TGTGCCAGCAGCTTCATTCCGGGACAGGGTGCGGGCTACACCTTC	CASSFIPGQGAGYTF
TRBJ1-2	TRBV6-4	many	TRBD1	TGTGCCAGCAGGAACGGACAGGGGGAAGGCTACACCTTC	CASRNGQGEGYTF
TRBJ1-3	TRBV16	many	.	TGTGCCAGCAGCCCTCCCATCCGACAGTTAAGCTCTGGAAACACCATATATTTT	CASSPPIRQLSSGNTIYF
TRBJ1-1	TRBV20-1	few	.	TGCAGTGCTAGAGACCCCTTACAGATTATCGCTGAAGCTTTCTTT	CSARDPLQIIAEAFF
TRBJ2-1	TRBV7-8	.	TRBD2	TGTGCCAGCAGCTCCGGGAGGCGGGAGGAGCAGTTCTTC	CASSSGRREEQFF
TRBJ2-7	TRBV2	.	TRBD1	TGTGCCAGCAGTGAAAGGCAGGGGGCGATCCACGAGCAGTACTTC	CASSERQGAIHEQYF
TRBJ1-1	TRBV12-3/TRBV12-4	many	TRBD1	TGTGCCAGCGCTGCACAGGGGGCGCGTACTGAAGCTTTCTTT	CASAAQGARTEAFF
TRBJ2-7	TRBV4-3	.	TRBD2	TGCGCCAGCAGCACGGGGGGGAACACCTACGAGCAGTACTTC	CASSTGGNTYEQYF
TRBJ2-1	TRBV4-1	.	TRBD1	TGCGCCAGCAGCCCCACCGGGACAGAGTACAATGAGCAGTTCTTC	CASSPTGTEYNEQFF
TRBJ2-2	TRBV7-2	.	TRBD1	TGTGCCAGCAGCTCCGTTACAGGGGTCACCGGGGAGCTGTTTTTT	CASSSVTGVTGELFF
TRBJ2-3	TRBV5-4	.	.	TGTGCCAGCAGCTTTTACAGGGTTGGACACCTTGATACGCAGTATTTT	CASSFYRVGHLDTQYF
TRBJ1-5	TRBV6-1	few	.	TGTGCCAGCAGTGAAGTTGTTCAGCCCCAGCATTTT	CASSEVVQPQHF
TRBJ2-7	TRBV29-1	few	.	TGCAGCGTTGAAGATACCAGGGACGAGCAGTACTTC	CSVEDTRDEQYF
TRBJ2-1	TRBV20-1	.	.	TGCAGTGCCAGAGAGGGAAGCTCCTACAATGAGCAGTTCTTC	CSAREGSSYNEQFF
TRBJ2-3	TRBV6-2/TRBV6-3	.	.	TGTGCCAGCAGTTACTCCGGACCGGGCATGGGGACGCAGTATTTT	CASSYSGPGMGTQYF
TRBJ2-3	TRBV2	.	TRBD1	TGTGCCAGCAGGGACAGGGGGGATACGCAGTATTTT	CASRDRGDTQYF
TRBJ1-4	TRBV29-1	.	TRBD1	TGCAGCGCCGTCCGGGACAGTAATGAAAAACTGTTTTTT	CSAVRDSNEKLFF
TRBJ2-2	TRBV13	.	TRBD2	TGTGCCAGCAGCCCCGAGAGCGGGGGAAACACCGGGGAGCTGTTTTTT	CASSPESGGNTGELFF
TRBJ1-2	TRBV7-2	.	TRBD1	TGTGCCAGCACCATAGACAGGGGTGGCGGCTACACCTTC	CASTIDRGGGYTF
TRBJ2-3	TRBV29-1	many	.	TGCAGCGTTGCAAGTCCCCTCACAGATACGCAGTATTTT	CSVASPLTDTQYF
TRBJ1-6	TRBV28	few	.	TGTGCCAGCAGTTTTCAACTGCGAGGGTCACCCCTCCACTTT	CASSFQLRGSPLHF
TRBJ2-1	TRBV11-1	few	.	TGTGCCAGCAGACTAGAGGGGGGCAATGAGCAGTTCTTC	CASRLEGGNEQFF
TRBJ2-1	TRBV5-1	many	TRBD2	TGCGCCAGCAGCTACGGGACGGTTAGCGGGAGAGTCTACAATGAGCAGTTCTTC	CASSYGTVSGRVYNEQFF
TRBJ2-2	TRBV20-1	many	.	TGCAGTGCTAGAGATCGTCCCGGGGAGCTGTTTTTT	CSARDRPGELFF
TRBJ2-3	TRBV7-6	many	.	TGTGCCAGCAGCCCCTCTCCGCAAGCAGATACGCAGTATTTT	CASSPSPQADTQYF
TRBJ1-2	TRBV20-1	many	.	TGCAGCGCGACAGCCGCCTCTAACTATGGCTACACCTTC	CSATAASNYGYTF
TRBJ1-4	TRBV21-1	few	.	TGTGCCAGCAGAGGAGGGCCTTTATATGAAAAACTGTTTTTT	CASRGGPLYEKLFF
TRBJ2-2	TRBV6-2/TRBV6-3	many	TRBD2	TGTGCCAGCAGTCCGGGACTAGCGGCCGGGGAGCTGTTTTTT	CASSPGLAAGELFF
TRBJ2-6	TRBV6-5	.	.	TGTGCCAGCAGTTACCGGGTAACGGGGGCCAACGTCCTGACTTTC	CASSYRVTGANVLTF
TRBJ2-1	TRBV20-1	few	TRBD1	TGCAGTGCTCAACCCCGGGACAGGGAGCTCTTC	CSAQPRDRELF
TRBJ1-6	TRBV6-6	many	.	TGTGCCAGCAGTTACCCAGGAGGCTATAATTCACCCCTCCACTTT	CASSYPGGYNSPLHF
TRBJ2-5	TRBV10-2	.	.	TGCGCCAGCAGTGAAGCCACGAAGGAGACCCAGTACTTC	CASSEATKETQYF
TRBJ2-7	TRBV7-9	many	.	TGTGCCAGCAGCCCGACGGGGTACGAGCAGTACTTC	CASSPTGYEQYF
TRBJ2-5	TRBV29-1	many	.	TGCAGCGTTGCGGGGGTCGAGGAGACCCAGTACTTC	CSVAGVEETQYF
TRBJ1-2	TRBV6-6	many	.	TGTGCCAGCAGTTACTCTCCAGGGGCCGGCTACACCTTC	CASSYSPGAGYTF